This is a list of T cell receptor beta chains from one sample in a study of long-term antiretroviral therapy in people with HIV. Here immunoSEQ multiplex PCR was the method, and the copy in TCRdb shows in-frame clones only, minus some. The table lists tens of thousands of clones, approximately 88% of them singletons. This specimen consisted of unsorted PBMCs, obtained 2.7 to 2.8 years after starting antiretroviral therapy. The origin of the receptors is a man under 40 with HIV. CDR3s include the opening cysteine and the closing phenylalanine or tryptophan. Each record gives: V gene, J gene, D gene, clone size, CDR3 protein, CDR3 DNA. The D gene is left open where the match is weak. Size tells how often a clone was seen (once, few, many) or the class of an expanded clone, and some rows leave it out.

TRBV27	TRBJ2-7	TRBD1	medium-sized	CASWDRGSYEQYF	TGTGCCAGCTGGGACAGGGGGAGCTACGAGCAGTACTTC
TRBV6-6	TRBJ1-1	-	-	CASSYQGGGSEAFF	TGTGCCAGCAGTTATCAGGGAGGGGGATCTGAAGCTTTCTTT
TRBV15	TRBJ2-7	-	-	CATSPVWGSVDEQYF	TGTGCCACCAGCCCTGTTTGGGGTAGTGTTGACGAGCAGTACTTC
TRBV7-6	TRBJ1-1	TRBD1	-	CASRASGQPNTEAFF	TGTGCCAGCCGCGCGTCGGGACAGCCTAACACTGAAGCTTTCTTT
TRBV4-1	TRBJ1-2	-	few	CASSQRGDSNYGYTF	TGCGCCAGCAGCCAACGCGGAGACTCTAACTATGGCTACACCTTC
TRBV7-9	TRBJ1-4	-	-	CASSLSRETNEKLFF	TGTGCCAGCAGCCTAAGTCGGGAAACTAATGAAAAACTGTTTTTT
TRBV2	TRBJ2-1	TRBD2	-	CASSAGGVINEQFF	TGTGCCAGCAGTGCGGGGGGGGTCATAAATGAGCAGTTCTTC
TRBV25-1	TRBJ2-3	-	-	CASSSSEGDTQYF	TGTGCCAGCAGCAGCTCTGAGGGGGATACGCAGTATTTT
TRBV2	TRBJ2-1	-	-	CASSGADPRDEQFF	TGTGCCAGCAGTGGAGCGGACCCACGGGATGAGCAGTTCTTC
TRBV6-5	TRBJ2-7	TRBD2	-	CASRPSGNGYEQYF	TGTGCCAGCAGACCCAGCGGGAACGGGTACGAGCAGTACTTC
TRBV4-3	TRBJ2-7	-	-	CASSQVPAFQQYF	TGCGCCAGCAGCCAAGTCCCGGCCTTTCAGCAGTACTTC
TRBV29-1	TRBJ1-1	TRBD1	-	CSGTGNTEAFF	TGCAGCGGGACAGGGAACACTGAAGCTTTCTTT
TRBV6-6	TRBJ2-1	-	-	CASRSHRYNEQFF	TGTGCCAGCAGGAGCCACCGTTACAATGAGCAGTTCTTC
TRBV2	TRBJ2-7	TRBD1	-	CASSRTGTSYEQYF	TGTGCCAGCAGCCGGACAGGGACCTCCTACGAGCAGTACTTC
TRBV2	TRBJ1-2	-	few	CASCGGAGGYTF	TGTGCCAGTTGTGGAGGGGCGGGAGGCTACACCTTC
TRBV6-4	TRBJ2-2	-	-	CASSATGRHTGELFF	TGTGCCAGCAGTGCTACAGGGAGGCACACCGGGGAGCTGTTTTTT
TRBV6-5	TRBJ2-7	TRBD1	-	CASSPTGQNYEQYF	TGTGCCAGCAGTCCCACGGGACAGAACTACGAGCAGTACTTC
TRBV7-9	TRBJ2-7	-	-	CASSPRTVYEQYF	TGTGCCAGCAGCCCTAGGACAGTATACGAGCAGTACTTC
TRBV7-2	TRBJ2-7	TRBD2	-	CASSILAGGLNEQYF	TGTGCCAGCAGCATTCTAGCGGGGGGGCTCAACGAGCAGTACTTC
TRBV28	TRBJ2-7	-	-	CASYRGGLQSYEQYF	TGTGCCAGCTATAGGGGTGGACTTCAATCCTACGAGCAGTACTTC
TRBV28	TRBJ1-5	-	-	CASSSGTPEPNQPQHF	TGTGCCAGCAGTTCGGGGACCCCAGAACCCAATCAGCCCCAGCATTTT
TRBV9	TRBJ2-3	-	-	CASSVTTRGVDTQYF	TGTGCCAGCAGCGTTACCACTAGGGGGGTGGATACGCAGTATTTT
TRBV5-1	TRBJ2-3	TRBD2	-	CASSFGGRALSRTDTQYF	TGCGCCAGCAGCTTTGGCGGGAGGGCACTTAGTCGCACAGATACGCAGTATTTT
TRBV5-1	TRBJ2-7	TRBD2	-	CASSFLAGFSYEQYF	TGCGCCAGCAGCTTCCTAGCGGGATTCTCCTACGAGCAGTACTTC
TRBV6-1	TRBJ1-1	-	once	CASRAAGLLNTEAFF	TGTGCCAGCAGGGCGGCGGGACTTTTGAACACTGAAGCTTTCTTT
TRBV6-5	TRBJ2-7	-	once	CASSGTYFDTEQYF	TGTGCCAGCAGCGGGACCTACTTTGACACCGAGCAGTACTTC
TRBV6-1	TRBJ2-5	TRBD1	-	CASGQGVETQYF	TGTGCCAGCGGACAGGGGGTAGAGACCCAGTACTTC
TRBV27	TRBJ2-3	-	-	CASSLLSGEQYF	TGTGCCAGCAGTTTACTAAGTGGGGAGCAGTATTTT
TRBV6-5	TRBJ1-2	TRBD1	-	CASTLMTGTGGYTF	TGTGCCAGCACCTTAATGACAGGGACCGGTGGCTACACCTTC
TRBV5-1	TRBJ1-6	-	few	CASSSTGGDSPLHF	TGCGCCAGCAGCTCTACAGGCGGGGATTCACCCCTCCACTTT
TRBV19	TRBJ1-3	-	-	CASSLMSSSGNTIYF	TGTGCCAGTAGTCTGATGTCTTCCTCTGGAAACACCATATATTTT
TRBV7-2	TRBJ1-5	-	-	CASSFTDGYNQPQHF	TGTGCCAGCAGCTTCACAGACGGTTACAATCAGCCCCAGCATTTT
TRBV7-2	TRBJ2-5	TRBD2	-	CASSRRLAGVETQYF	TGTGCCAGCAGTCGAAGACTAGCGGGGGTTGAGACCCAGTACTTC
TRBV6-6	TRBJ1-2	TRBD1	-	CAGSLSGTGGGYTF	TGTGCCGGATCCCTTTCCGGGACAGGGGGTGGCTACACCTTC
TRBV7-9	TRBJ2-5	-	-	CASSSVWGQETQYF	TGTGCCAGCAGCTCAGTCTGGGGACAAGAGACCCAGTACTTC
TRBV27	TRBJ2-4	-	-	CASSLSRATVIQYF	TGTGCCAGCAGTTTATCCCGGGCGACCGTAATTCAGTACTTC
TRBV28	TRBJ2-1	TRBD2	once	CASGTSGSHEQFF	TGTGCCAGCGGGACTAGCGGGTCACATGAGCAGTTCTTC
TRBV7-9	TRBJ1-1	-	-	CASSQGITEAFF	TGTGCCAGCAGCCAGGGGATCACTGAAGCTTTCTTT
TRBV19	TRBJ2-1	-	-	CASSTLRDLTVNEQFF	TGTGCCAGTAGTACCCTCCGGGACCTGACGGTTAATGAGCAGTTCTTC
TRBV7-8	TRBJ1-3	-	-	CASSPNDRVLTNTIYF	TGTGCCAGCAGCCCCAACGACCGGGTTCTCACAAACACCATATATTTT
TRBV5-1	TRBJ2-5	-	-	CASSTQDRREETQYF	TGCGCCAGCAGCACCCAGGACAGGAGGGAAGAGACCCAGTACTTC
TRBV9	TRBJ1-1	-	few	CASSGGDHTEAFF	TGTGCCAGCAGCGGGGGGGATCACACTGAAGCTTTCTTT
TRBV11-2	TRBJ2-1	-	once	CASSLSSASSYNEQFF	TGTGCCAGCAGCTTAAGTAGCGCCAGCTCCTACAATGAGCAGTTCTTC
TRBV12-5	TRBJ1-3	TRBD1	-	CASGLVGQGTGNTIYF	TGTGCTAGTGGTTTGGTCGGACAGGGTACTGGAAACACCATATATTTT
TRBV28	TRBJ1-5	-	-	CASSPAGNQPQHF	TGTGCCAGCAGCCCCGCGGGCAATCAGCCCCAGCATTTT
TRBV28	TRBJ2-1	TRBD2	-	CASSPPGGLGDNEQFF	TGTGCCAGCAGTCCTCCCGGCGGACTAGGGGACAATGAGCAGTTCTTC
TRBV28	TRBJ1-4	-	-	CATRTPGGQGREKLFF	TGTGCCACCCGAACGCCGGGTGGGCAGGGGCGAGAAAAACTGTTTTTT
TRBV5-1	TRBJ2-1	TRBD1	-	CASSFGTGFNEQFF	TGCGCCAGCAGCTTCGGGACAGGGTTCAATGAGCAGTTCTTC
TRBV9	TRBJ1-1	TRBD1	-	CASSEPTGAPGRAFF	TGTGCCAGCAGCGAACCTACAGGGGCCCCGGGAAGAGCTTTCTTT
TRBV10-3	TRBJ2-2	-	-	CAINGGSRNTGELFF	TGTGCCATCAATGGGGGGTCGAGGAACACCGGGGAGCTGTTTTTT